This TCR beta chain was sequenced for a study of radiation and T cells in renal cell carcinoma. Losses at the gene ends were 0 bases for V and 5 bases for J; bases not matched to a gene: 2. Germline V CDR1 and CDR2: WSHSY, SAAADI. CDR3 length equals 16 residues. This clone was observed many times. Described time point: blood 4 weeks post-SBRT, at nephrectomy. Treatment noted: 15 Gy SBRT to primary tumor, nephrectomy 4 weeks later. The assay was immunoSEQ multiplex PCR, and TCRdb's table has in-frame clones only and misses some. The sample has over 90,000 clones, approximately 80% seen once. The rearrangement uses TRBV10-2 and TRBJ2-2; 11 bases line up with TRBD1. The input for sequencing was blood, taken from a patient whose treatment included radiotherapy and nephrectomy. The receptor was isolated from a man between 60 and 75 years old with renal cell carcinoma. The CDR3 sequence: CASSESRDRGTGELFF. The CDR3, as DNA: TGCGCCAGCAGTGAGTCGAGGGACAGGGGGACCGGGGAGCTGTTTTTT.